This TCR beta chain was found in a study of blood T cell repertoires in COVID-19. V was cut by 2 bases and J by 9 bases, with 15 bases left in between. This CDR3 is 14 amino acids long. Germline V lookup: CDR1 MNHEY, CDR2 SVGEGT. Produced via immunoSEQ multiplex PCR; TCRdb's table is partial and in-frame only. The sample includes about 170,000 clones, almost 85% of them seen just once. This sequence was found in a woman of 80 years or more with COVID-19, enrolled during active disease. V is TRBV6-2 or TRBV6-3 and J is TRBJ2-3, with D possibly matching TRBD2 (5 bases). Sequenced: peripheral blood. The CDR3 coding sequence is TGTGCCAGCAGTTACCCGGACTCCGAGAGGACGCAGTATTTT. The encoded protein is CASSYPDSERTQYF.